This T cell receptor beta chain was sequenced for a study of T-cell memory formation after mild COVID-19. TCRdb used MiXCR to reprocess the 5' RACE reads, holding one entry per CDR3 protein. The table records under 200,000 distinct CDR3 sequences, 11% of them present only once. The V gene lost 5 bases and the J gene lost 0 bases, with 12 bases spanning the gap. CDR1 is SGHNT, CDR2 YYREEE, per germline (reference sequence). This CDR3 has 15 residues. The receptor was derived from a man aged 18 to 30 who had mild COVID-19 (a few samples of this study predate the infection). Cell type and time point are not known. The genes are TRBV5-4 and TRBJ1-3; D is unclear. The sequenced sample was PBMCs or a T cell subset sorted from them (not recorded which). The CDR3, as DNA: TGTGCCAGCAGTCCCGACGGTCACTCTGGAAACACCATATATTTT. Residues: CASSPDGHSGNTIYF.